The clone carrying this TCR beta chain occurred a few times. This specimen belongs to a study of T-cell reconstitution after alpha-beta-depleted transplantation in children. The CDR3 loop spans 16 amino acids. The germline V and J ends were trimmed by 8 bases and 1 base, with 18 bases remaining between them. From germline, CDR1 is MNHNS and CDR2 SASEGT. Unique molecular identifiers were incorporated into the prepared TCRbeta library. TCRdb fed the PCR reads into MiXCR, producing one record per CDR3 protein. The sample records 500,000 to 600,000 distinct CDR3 sequences, around a third being singletons.

J is TRBJ1-3 and V is TRBV6-1; D remains ambiguous. The source of this sequence is a human donor who donated a stem cell graft to a child with aplastic anemia. This sample comprised PBMCs from the stem cell graft donor, obtained from the stem cell graft. The CDR3 DNA follows: TGTGCCAGCGGGCGCAACCTCGTAGATTCTGGAAACACCATATATTTT. Residues: CASGRNLVDSGNTIYF.